These T cell receptor beta chains were read from a single sample in a study of blood T cell repertoires in COVID-19. Repertoires were generated with immunoSEQ multiplex PCR, while TCRdb's copy carries only in-frame clones and drops some. The repertoire includes over 400,000 clones, 75% to 90% of them detected once, and approximately 8% sits in the top ten. Sequencing was performed on PBMCs or T cells enriched from blood (not recorded which). These receptors were obtained from a woman in her sixties who had recovered from COVID-19. Both conserved end residues are part of each CDR3. D genes are given only for firm matches. Clone size is shown for a subset of rows, as once, few, many or a class of expanded clone.

>.|TRBJ2-1|.|TRBV18
TGTGCCAGCTCACCTGGAAGGGGAGGAGGGCAGTTCTTC
CASSPGRGGGQFF
>.|TRBJ1-3|TRBD1|TRBV19
TGTGCCAGTAGAACACGGACAGGGTTTGGAAACACCATATATTTT
CASRTRTGFGNTIYF
>.|TRBJ2-5|TRBD1|TRBV24-1
TGTGCCACCAGTGAAAAAACAGGGGAGAGAATGGGGAAGACCCAGTACTTC
CATSEKTGERMGKTQYF
>.|TRBJ2-5|.|TRBV5-4
TGTGCCAGCAGCTTCAGGGCGTCAGAGACCCAGTACTTC
CASSFRASETQYF
>.|TRBJ2-3|TRBD2|TRBV27
TGTGCCAGCAGTTTAGGGGCGGGGGCAGATACGCAGTATTTT
CASSLGAGADTQYF
>once|TRBJ2-2|TRBD1|TRBV24-1
TGTGCCACCAGTGACTCCAGACAGGGAAACACCGGGGAGCTGTTTTTT
CATSDSRQGNTGELFF
>.|TRBJ1-2|.|TRBV4-1
TGCGCCAGCAGCCAAGAGGCTCGACAGAATCCTAACTATGGCTACACCTTC
CASSQEARQNPNYGYTF
>.|TRBJ1-2|TRBD1|TRBV19
TGTGCCAGTAGTATAGATCACTGGACAGGGTATGGCTACACCTTC
CASSIDHWTGYGYTF
>.|TRBJ2-5|TRBD1|TRBV12-3/TRBV12-4
TGTGCCAGCAGCCGGGACAGGCAAGAGACCCAGTACTTC
CASSRDRQETQYF
>.|TRBJ2-3|TRBD2|TRBV11-3
TGTGCCAGCAGCGCACGACTAGCGGGGAGCACAGATACGCAGTATTTT
CASSARLAGSTDTQYF
>.|TRBJ2-5|.|TRBV2
TGTGCCAGCAGTGAAGAATCACAAGAGACCCAGTACTTC
CASSEESQETQYF
>.|TRBJ1-1|.|TRBV7-9
TGTGCCAGCACTGCACAGAGTGGCGTGACTGAAGCTTTCTTT
CASTAQSGVTEAFF
>.|TRBJ1-3|.|TRBV3-1/TRBV3-2
TGTGCCAGCAGCCAAGAGCCACAGTACTCTGGAAACACCATATATTTT
CASSQEPQYSGNTIYF
>.|TRBJ1-4|TRBD1|TRBV19
TGTGCCAGTAGTACCAGGACAGGGGCGAGCGAAAAACTGTTTTTT
CASSTRTGASEKLFF
>.|TRBJ2-3|TRBD1|TRBV6-5
TGTGCCAGCAGTTACTCCACGGGACAGTACACAGATACGCAGTATTTT
CASSYSTGQYTDTQYF
>.|TRBJ1-1|.|TRBV13
TGTGCCAGCAGCTTAGGGGCCGAGGGGAACACTGAAGCTTTCTTT
CASSLGAEGNTEAFF